This TCR beta chain was identified during a study of cytomegalovirus exposure and HLA in healthy donors. Study observations and caveats: The study designated 150 or so TCR beta chains cytomegalovirus-associated. Diagnosis of cytomegalovirus status made by the classifier reportedly showed high specificity and sensitivity.

Germline CDR1 is SGHDT and CDR2 is YYEEEE. There are 14 residues in the CDR3. The V end was cut by 5 bases, the J end by 4 bases, with 15 bases between. The approximately 120-subject validation cohort, separate from the approximately 670-subject first cohort, included the donors. Clones were sequenced by immunoSEQ multiplex PCR, and TCRdb holds only the in-frame ones, with some missing. The data contain 200,000 to 300,000 clones, roughly 88% of them singletons. Worth noting for this clone: Its antigen is unidentified.

The rearrangement uses TRBV5-6 and TRBJ2-5, with D maybe TRBD1 (6 bases). The source of this sequence is a woman in her 30s in good health and CMV-seronegative. The sample taken for sequencing was PBMCs. In DNA form, the CDR3 reads TGTGCCAGCAGTAACAGGGTCCTGGGAGAGACCCAGTACTTC. Its protein product is CASSNRVLGETQYF.